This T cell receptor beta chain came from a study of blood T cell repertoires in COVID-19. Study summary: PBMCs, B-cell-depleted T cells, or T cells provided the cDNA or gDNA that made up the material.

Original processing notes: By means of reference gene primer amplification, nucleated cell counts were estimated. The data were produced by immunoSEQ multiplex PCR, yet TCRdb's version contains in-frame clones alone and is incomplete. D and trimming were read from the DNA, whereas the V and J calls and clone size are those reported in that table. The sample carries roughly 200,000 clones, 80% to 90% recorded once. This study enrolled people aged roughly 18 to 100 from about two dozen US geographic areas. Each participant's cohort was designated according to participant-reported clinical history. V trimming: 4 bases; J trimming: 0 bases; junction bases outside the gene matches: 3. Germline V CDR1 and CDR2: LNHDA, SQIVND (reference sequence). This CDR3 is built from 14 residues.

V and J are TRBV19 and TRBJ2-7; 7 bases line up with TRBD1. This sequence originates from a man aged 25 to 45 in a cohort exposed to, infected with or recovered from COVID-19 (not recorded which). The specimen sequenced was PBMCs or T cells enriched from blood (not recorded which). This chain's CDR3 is CASSTGTASYEQYF. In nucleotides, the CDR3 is TGTGCCAGTAGTACCGGGACAGCCTCCTACGAGCAGTACTTC. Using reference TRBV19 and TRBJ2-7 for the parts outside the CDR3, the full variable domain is DGGITQSPKYLFRKEGQNVTLSCEQNLNHDAMYWYRQDPGQGLRLIYYSQIVNDFQKGDIAEGYSVSREKKESFPLTVTSAQKNPTAFYLCASSTGTASYEQYFGPGTRLTVT.